This TCR beta chain comes out of a study of T cell changes during pregnancy in multiple sclerosis. The protocol was immunoSEQ multiplex PCR, while the TCRdb copy is restricted to in-frame clones and leaves out a portion. Of some 41,000 clones in the sample, roughly nine tenths are singletons; the top ten hold roughly 1.2%. CDR3 length equals 17 residues. The V gene's germline CDR1 is SGDLS and CDR2 YYNGEE. Unmatched junction bases numbered 12, after V lost 4 bases and J lost 4 bases. The J gene is TRBJ1-3, the V gene TRBV9; the match to TRBD1 covers 9 bases. Sequencing used CD4+ T cells from peripheral blood mononuclear cells, obtained after pregnancy. The sequence was collected from a female donor with multiple sclerosis, enrolled in a pregnancy study. The CDR3 coding sequence is TGTGCCAGCAGCCGGACAGGGGCCGCCCTGGGAGGAAACACCATATATTTT. It encodes CASSRTGAALGGNTIYF.